This record looks at one T cell receptor beta chain sequence and its context. The data were obtained in a study of T-cell reconstitution after alpha-beta-depleted transplantation in children. Unique molecular identifiers were incorporated when the TCRbeta library was constructed. TCRdb analysed the PCR reads with MiXCR anew, one entry per CDR3 protein. The sample lists 400,000 to 500,000 distinct CDR3 sequences, approximately 10% occurring once. Germline V gene data show CDR1 as SGHAT and CDR2 as FQNNGV. V lost 3 bases, J lost 6 bases, and 17 bases stayed unmatched. The CDR3 is 18 amino acids. This chain links TRBV11-2 with TRBJ2-7; TRBD2 aligns across 10 bases. This specimen was PBMCs from the stem cell graft donor, taken from the stem cell graft. This clonotype was obtained from a human donor who donated a stem cell graft to a child with acute myeloid leukemia. The CDR3 region is CASSLGTVPLAGVSEQYF. As DNA, the CDR3 is TGTGCCAGCAGCTTGGGGACAGTACCCCTAGCGGGAGTTTCCGAGCAGTACTTC.